This T cell receptor beta chain was sequenced during a study of CD8+ T cells in alopecia areata. Across the study: The study gave treated patients oral tofacitinib at 5 to 10 mg twice daily.

As the sequencing template, cDNA was produced by extracting RNA and reverse transcribing it. Generated by immunoSEQ multiplex PCR, the TCRdb table keeps only in-frame clones and is missing some. The sample lists 150,000 to 180,000 clones, approximately 53% occurring once. The CDR3 has 13 residues. The ends were cut back, 0 bases at V and 8 bases at J, with 8 bases in the middle. Germline V lookup: CDR1 MGHRA, CDR2 YSYEKL. The gene calls are TRBV4-1 and TRBJ2-1; D gene ambiguous. The sample consisted of CD8+ T cells sorted from blood, taken at week 0. This TCR was recovered from a human donor with alopecia areata. This chain's CDR3 is CASSQEVYDEQFF. DNA for the CDR3: TGCGCCAGCAGCCAAGAGGTTTACGATGAGCAGTTCTTC.